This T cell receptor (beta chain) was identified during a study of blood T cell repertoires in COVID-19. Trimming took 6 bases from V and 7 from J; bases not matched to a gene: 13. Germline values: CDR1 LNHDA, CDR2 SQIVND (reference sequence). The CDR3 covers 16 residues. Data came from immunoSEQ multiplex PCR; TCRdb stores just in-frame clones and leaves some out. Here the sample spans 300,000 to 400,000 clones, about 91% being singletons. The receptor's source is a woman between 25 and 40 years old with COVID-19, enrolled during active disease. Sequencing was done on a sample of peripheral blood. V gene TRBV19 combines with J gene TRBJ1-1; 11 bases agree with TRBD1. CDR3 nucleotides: TGTGCCAGTAGATGGAGGGACAGGGGGGAACTCTATGAAGCTTTCTTT. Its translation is CASRWRDRGELYEAFF.